The 30 T cell receptor beta chains presented below share a single source sample, sequenced in a study of T cell responses to AZD1222 COVID-19 vaccine. TCRdb's table, derived via immunoSEQ multiplex PCR, lists solely in-frame clones and lacks some. The sample lists 160,000 or so clones; about nine tenths were seen once. Specimen: peripheral blood, collected on day 0 of AZD1222 vaccination. The receptors originated from an adult in good health.

The rearrangement links TRBV5-5 to TRBJ2-5; perhaps D is TRBD1 or TRBD2 (5 bases each). Germline lookup yields CDR1 SGHKS and CDR2 YYEKEE (reference sequence). V was shortened by 0 bases and J by 5 bases, with 23 bases between the two germline ends. This CDR3 is 18 amino acids long. CDR3 in DNA: TGTGCCAGCAGCTTGGACGGGGTTCGCAGGGCGCTGTATGAGACCCAGTACTTC. Encoded protein: CASSLDGVRRALYETQYF.

CDR3 sequence (DNA): TGCGCCAGCAGCCAAGATACGGGGGCCACCGGGGAGCTGTTTTTT. Translation: CASSQDTGATGELFF. The chain is built from TRBV4-3 and TRBJ2-2, with D perhaps given as TRBD1 or TRBD2 (6 bases each). The CDR3 runs to 15 residues. Trimming cost V 0 bases and J 4 bases, with 9 bases left between them. Germline loops: CDR1 LGHNA, CDR2 YSLEER.

The gene calls are TRBV6-1 and TRBJ1-5; maybe TRBD1 (5 bases). Germline V CDR1 and CDR2: MNHNS, SASEGT. CDR3 length: 16 amino acids. V lost 4 bases and J lost 0, with 13 bases in between. CDR3 amino acids: CASSGGTVNSNQPQHF. DNA of the CDR3: TGTGCCAGCAGTGGTGGGACCGTAAATAGCAATCAGCCCCAGCATTTT.

The gene calls are TRBV28 and TRBJ1-2; D is undetermined. Germline V CDR1 and CDR2: MDHEN, SYDVKM. Trimming shortened V by 2 bases and J by 4 bases, and 8 bases separated the two germline ends. This CDR3 has 13 amino acids. The CDR3 sequence is CASSLMGFYGYTF. As DNA, the CDR3 is TGTGCCAGCAGTTTAATGGGGTTCTATGGCTACACCTTC.

The chain joins TRBV27 to TRBJ1-5; 7 bases are a match to TRBD1. The germline V gene has CDR1 MNHEY and CDR2 SMNVEV (reference sequence). Trimming took 6 bases from V and 0 from J; bases not matched to a gene: 8. CDR3 size: 16 residues. The CDR3 is CASRLQGQSSNQPQHF. The CDR3 DNA sequence: TGTGCCAGCAGACTTCAGGGACAGAGTAGCAATCAGCCCCAGCATTTT.

The V gene is TRBV7-9, the J gene TRBJ2-3; 7 bases are a match to TRBD1. The germline CDR1 and CDR2 sequences are SEHNR and FQNEAQ (reference sequence). The junction had 12 bases not matched to a gene; V was cut back by 4 bases and J by 5 bases. The CDR3 has 16 residues. This CDR3 is CASSSMTGSLKDTQYF. DNA of the CDR3: TGTGCCAGCAGCTCAATGACAGGGAGCTTAAAAGATACGCAGTATTTT.

This clone came up once. V and J are TRBV28 and TRBJ2-1, with 8 bases fitting TRBD2. Trimming cost V 7 bases and J 2 bases; bases outside gene matches: 4. The CDR3 runs to 14 residues. The V gene's germline CDR1 is MDHEN and CDR2 SYDVKM. The CDR3 bases are TGTGCCAGCATTTCGGGAGGGGCCTACAATGAGCAGTTCTTC. The encoded protein is CASISGGAYNEQFF.

This clone was recorded only once. V is TRBV19 and J is TRBJ1-5, with TRBD1 identical over 9 bases. The germline V gene has CDR1 LNHDA and CDR2 SQIVND (reference sequence). The J segment lost 7 bases and the V segment lost 6 bases, leaving 10 bases of the junction unmatched. CDR3 length: 15 amino acids. This CDR3 is CASSQVGGQGQPQHF. CDR3 in DNA: TGTGCCAGTAGCCAAGTGGGGGGACAGGGACAGCCCCAGCATTTT.

The CDR3 DNA follows: TGTGCCACCAGCAGAGATCGCTCCTTTTCAGATACGCAGTATTTT. Its protein is CATSRDRSFSDTQYF. The genes are TRBV15 and TRBJ2-3; D ambiguous. CDR1 and CDR2 (germline): LNHNV, YYDKDF (reference sequence). Trimming took 0 bases from V and 4 from J, leaving 11 bases between them. The CDR3 spans 15 residues. Based on the CDR3 plus reference TRBV15 and TRBJ2-3, the full variable domain is DAMVIQNPRYQVTQFGKPVTLSCSQTLNHNVMYWYQQKSSQAPKLLFHYYDKDFNNEADTPDNFQSRRPNTSFCFLDIRSPGLGDTAMYLCATSRDRSFSDTQYFGPGTRLTVL.

In nucleotides, the CDR3 is TGTGCCAGTCAATACCGGGGGGCGACGACTGAAGCTTTCTTT. It translates to CASQYRGATTEAFF. This rearrangement joins TRBV19 to TRBJ1-1; tentative D call: TRBD1 (6 bases). The CDR3 has 14 residues. Trimming left V 8 bases short and J 5 bases short, with 18 bases between. Germline V gene sequence: CDR1 LNHDA, CDR2 SQIVND (reference sequence).

The V call is TRBV3-1 (or the pseudogene TRBV3-2), the J call TRBJ2-5, with 9 bases matching TRBD2. This CDR3 region has 14 residues. CDR1 and CDR2 (germline): LGHDT, YNNKEL (reference sequence). V trimming: 4 bases; J trimming: 5 bases; junction bases outside the gene matches: 5. Written as DNA, the CDR3 is TGTGCCAGCAGCCTGGGACTAGCCACGGAGACCCAGTACTTC. Its translation: CASSLGLATETQYF.

This chain joins TRBV4-2 and TRBJ2-5; 8 bases line up with TRBD1. J lost 5 bases, V lost 1 base, and 9 bases had no gene match. This CDR3 spans 16 amino acids. Per the germline V gene, CDR1 is LGHNA and CDR2 is YNFKEQ. CDR3 region: CASSQGETGATETQYF. The CDR3 DNA reads TGTGCCAGCAGCCAAGGAGAGACAGGGGCGACGGAGACCCAGTACTTC.

The V and J genes are TRBV19 and TRBJ2-5; D is possibly TRBD1 (5 bases). The CDR3 is made up of 13 amino acids. V lost 7 bases and J lost 5, with 14 bases in between. Germline CDR1 is LNHDA and CDR2 is SQIVND (reference sequence). The CDR3 region is CASTRVQGETQYF. The CDR3 DNA reads as TGTGCCAGTACCAGGGTCCAAGGGGAGACCCAGTACTTC.

The chain carries TRBV27 and TRBJ2-2; TRBD1 matches 9 bases. The CDR3 sequence is 16 residues long. Germline CDR1 and CDR2: MNHEY and SMNVEV (reference sequence). J lost 2 bases, V lost 5 bases, and 6 bases had no gene match. CDR3 in amino acids: CASSPDRGVNTGELFF. The CDR3 bases are TGTGCCAGCAGTCCTGACAGGGGGGTAAACACCGGGGAGCTGTTTTTT.

The V gene is TRBV6-6, the J gene TRBJ1-2; perhaps TRBD1 as D (5 bases). Trimming removed 2 bases at V and 5 bases at J, with 9 bases between. This CDR3 is 13 amino acids long. The germline gives CDR1 MNHNY, CDR2 SVGAGI (reference sequence). The CDR3 region has the DNA TGTGCCAGCAGTTACGGGACGGATTATGGCTACACCTTC. Amino acid sequence: CASSYGTDYGYTF.

This chain connects TRBV19 to TRBJ1-5; 12 bases fit TRBD1. Germline trimming cut 3 bases from V and 6 bases from J; bases unmatched to any gene: 3. The CDR3 length is 15 residues. Germline loops: CDR1 LNHDA, CDR2 SQIVND (reference sequence). In nucleotides, the CDR3 is TGTGCCAGTAGTATCGGGACAGGGGGCAGTCAGCCCCAGCATTTT. This translates into CASSIGTGGSQPQHF.

The chain uses TRBV5-6 and TRBJ1-1; no definite D call. V lost 1 base and J 3 bases, leaving 1 base between the germline ends. This CDR3 has 11 amino acids. Per germline, CDR1 SGHDT and CDR2 YYEEEE. The CDR3 sequence: CASSLHTEAFF. DNA of the CDR3: TGTGCCAGCAGCTTGCACACTGAAGCTTTCTTT.

V is TRBV7-9 and J is TRBJ1-6; D gene unclear. CDR3 length: 14 amino acids. Germline CDR1 and CDR2: SEHNR and FQNEAQ (reference sequence). Between the trimmed V and J ends, which lost 3 bases and 10 bases, there was a span of 13 bases. The CDR3 reads CASSLTYSMSPLHF. CDR3 DNA sequence: TGTGCCAGCAGCTTGACTTATTCTATGTCACCCCTCCACTTT.

This clone was counted once. This chain links TRBV2 with TRBJ1-2; the D is unclear. The CDR3 extends over 16 amino acids. Trimming shortened V by 6 bases and J by 6 bases, and 23 bases separated the two germline ends. From germline, CDR1 is SNHLY and CDR2 FYNNEI. CDR3 coding DNA: TGTGCCAGCAGCACCTTTGGGCCCGTAACTAGAGATGGCTACACCTTC. It specifies CASSTFGPVTRDGYTF. Combining the CDR3 with reference TRBV2 and TRBJ1-2 gives the whole variable domain EPEVTQTPSHQVTQMGQEVILRCVPISNHLYFYWYRQILGQKVEFLVSFYNNEISEKSEIFDDQFSVERPDGSNFTLKIRSTKLEDSAMYFCASSTFGPVTRDGYTFGSGTRLTVV.

The chain has TRBV21-1 and TRBJ2-5; the D segment call TRBD2 is taken from the table without a DNA check. TRBV21-1 is flagged as a pseudogene. CDR3 size: 15 residues. CDR3 amino acids: CASAYYGTPKETQYF. In DNA form, the CDR3 reads TGTGCCAGCGCGTATTACGGGACTCCGAAGGAGACCCAGTACTTC.

The V call is TRBV4-1, the J call TRBJ2-7; the D gene is possibly TRBD1 (5 bases). V was trimmed by 0 bases and J by 9 bases, leaving 12 bases between them. The CDR3 sequence is 13 residues long. Germline CDR1 MGHRA, CDR2 YSYEKL. Here the CDR3 reads CASSQDGTGRQYF. The DNA of the CDR3 is TGCGCCAGCAGCCAAGATGGTACAGGTCGGCAGTACTTC.

The CDR3, as DNA: TGTGCCAGCAGTTTTCTTAAGGAGAACGAGCAGTACTTC. It specifies CASSFLKENEQYF. V and J are TRBV12-3 or TRBV12-4 and TRBJ2-7, with D hard to call. The CDR3 sequence is 13 residues long. Trimming removed 3 bases from V and 5 bases from J, with 11 bases in between.

This rearrangement joins TRBV18 to TRBJ1-2; D is uncertain. CDR1 KGHSH and CDR2 LQKENI come from the germline V gene. Trimming left V 3 bases short and J 3 bases short, with 8 bases between. CDR3 length: 13 amino acids. CDR3 residues: CASSPSMDYGYTF. In nucleotides, the CDR3 is TGTGCCAGCTCACCGTCCATGGACTATGGCTACACCTTC.

The chain links TRBV7-9 to TRBJ1-5; D is uncertain. The ends were cut back, 1 base at V and 7 bases at J, with 8 bases in the middle. In germline, CDR1 is SEHNR, CDR2 FQNEAQ (reference sequence). This CDR3 contains 13 residues. CDR3: CASSLGSSQPQHF. For the CDR3, the DNA is TGTGCCAGCAGCTTAGGTTCATCGCAGCCCCAGCATTTT.

The rearrangement links TRBV7-9 to TRBJ2-7, with D possibly matching TRBD2 (5 bases). The CDR3 loop spans 16 amino acids. Per the germline V gene, CDR1 is SEHNR and CDR2 is FQNEAQ (reference sequence). V gave up 5 bases and J gave up 2 bases, with 19 bases separating them. This CDR3 reads CASSPSDQGGPYEQYF. The CDR3 nucleotides are TGTGCCAGCAGCCCTAGTGATCAAGGCGGGCCCTACGAGCAGTACTTC.

This chain uses TRBV29-1 with TRBJ1-3; 9 positions agree with TRBD1. Trimming cost V 7 bases and J 3 bases; bases outside gene matches: 7. This CDR3 is built from 14 residues. Germline CDR1 SQVTM, CDR2 ANQGSEA. CDR3 in DNA: TGCAGCGCCCTAAGGACAGGGGTTGGAAACACCATATATTTT. This codes for CSALRTGVGNTIYF.

The chain has TRBV4-2 and TRBJ1-1, with 9 bases matching TRBD1. The germline V gene has CDR1 LGHNA and CDR2 YNFKEQ. CDR3 length: 18 residues. V gave up 3 bases and J gave up 2 bases; unmatched junction bases: 13. This CDR3 is CASSHVGQGGVKNTEAFF. Written as DNA, the CDR3 is TGTGCCAGCAGCCACGTGGGACAGGGTGGGGTAAAAAACACTGAAGCTTTCTTT.

This clone appeared once. The chain has TRBV7-3 and TRBJ1-4; D is possibly TRBD1 (6 bases). This CDR3 region has 20 residues. Trimming removed 0 bases at V and 0 bases at J, with 20 bases between. Germline lookup yields CDR1 SGHTA and CDR2 FQGTGA. The CDR3 DNA is TGTGCCAGCAGCTTAACGTTTGGGGGGCATTCCGCTGCAACTAATGAAAAACTGTTTTTT. It is translated as CASSLTFGGHSAATNEKLFF.

To note about this clone: One base separates it from a far larger clone, so it is likely a read error. The DNA for the CDR3 is TGTGCCAGCAGCTTACGGGGGAACACTGAAGCTTTCTTT. Its protein product is CASSLRGNTEAFF. This rearrangement joins TRBV11-1 to TRBJ1-1; D uncertain. V was trimmed by 2 bases and J by 1 base, leaving 5 bases between them. Germline assignment: CDR1 SGHAT and CDR2 FQDESV (reference sequence). The CDR3 totals 13 residues.

V and J are TRBV6-5 and TRBJ1-5; D might be TRBD1 (5 bases). The V gene's germline CDR1 is MNHEY and CDR2 SVGAGI. The CDR3 runs to 14 residues. V was cut by 6 bases and J by 3 bases, with 12 bases left in between. Here the CDR3 DNA reads TGTGCCAGCAGACGGGGACGGGACAATCAGCCCCAGCATTTT. This encodes CASRRGRDNQPQHF.